A single sample gave rise to the 20 T cell receptor beta chains below, sequenced in a study of memory CD4+ T cells and cytomegalovirus serostatus. Clones were read by immunoSEQ multiplex PCR, and TCRdb kept only the in-frame ones, dropping some. The sample has fewer than 75,000 clones, 65% to 80% seen once. The sort gate was single viable CD3+CD4+CD8-CD45RO+ cells for memory CD4+ T cells. The sequenced sample was memory CD4+ T cells from blood. These receptors originate from an adult in good health and CMV-seronegative.

The J gene is TRBJ2-2, the V gene TRBV2, with 14 nucleotides matching TRBD2. Germline V gene data show CDR1 as SNHLY and CDR2 as FYNNEI. V lost 7 bases and J lost 4; bases outside the gene matches: 2. The CDR3 spans 15 residues. The CDR3 DNA reads as TGTGCCAGCACGGGACTAGCGGGGGTCACCGGGGAGCTGTTTTTT. Translated, it gives CASTGLAGVTGELFF.

This clone has more than one count but fewer than ten. The V call is TRBV19, the J call TRBJ2-4, with unresolved D. The CDR3 is 15 amino acids. V shed 3 bases and J shed 7 bases, with 16 bases lying between them. Per the germline V gene, CDR1 is LNHDA and CDR2 is SQIVND (reference sequence). CDR3 sequence: CASSMVPIYSNIQYF. The DNA for the CDR3 is TGTGCCAGTAGTATGGTCCCGATATACTCCAACATTCAGTACTTC.

This chain connects TRBV5-5 to TRBJ1-2; D ambiguous. The CDR3 covers 15 residues. V lost 0 bases, J lost 1 base, and 10 bases lay in between. Germline CDR1 reads SGHKS; CDR2 reads YYEKEE (reference sequence). CDR3: CASSLEATSNYGYTF. For the CDR3, the DNA is TGTGCCAGCAGCTTGGAGGCGACAAGTAACTATGGCTACACCTTC.

This chain connects TRBV20-1 to TRBJ1-1; unclear D gene. Trimming shortened V by 5 bases and J by 3 bases, and 7 bases separated the two germline ends. The CDR3 extends over 11 amino acids. Germline CDR1 reads DFQATT; CDR2 reads SNEGSKA (reference sequence). CDR3 residues: CSAQEDTEAFF. CDR3 sequence (DNA): TGCAGTGCTCAGGAGGACACTGAAGCTTTCTTT.

This sequence joins TRBV7-9 and TRBJ2-5, with 8 bases fitting TRBD2. This CDR3 comprises 16 residues. Germline lookup yields CDR1 SEHNR and CDR2 FQNEAQ (reference sequence). J was trimmed by 1 base and V by 2 bases; bases with no gene match: 6. DNA for the CDR3: TGTGCCAGCAGCTTAAACGGCGGGGGGCTCCAAGAGACCCAGTACTTC. Its protein product is CASSLNGGGLQETQYF.

The V call is TRBV7-3, the J call TRBJ2-2; D remains ambiguous. Trimming took off 2 bases at V and 0 bases at J, with 10 bases between the two ends. There are 16 residues in the CDR3. Germline lookup yields CDR1 SGHTA and CDR2 FQGTGA. The CDR3 DNA reads as TGTGCCAGCAGCTTATTATCTGTATCGAACACCGGGGAGCTGTTTTTT. Its translation: CASSLLSVSNTGELFF.

This chain joins TRBV19 and TRBJ1-5; D gene ambiguous. CDR1 LNHDA and CDR2 SQIVND come from the germline V gene (reference sequence). Trimming took off 8 bases at V and 6 bases at J, with 20 bases between the two ends. The CDR3 is made up of 15 amino acids. The CDR3 nucleotides read TGTGCCAGTGATAACTCGGGGAGAATAACTCAGCCCCAGCATTTT. This codes for CASDNSGRITQPQHF.

This chain uses TRBV7-2 with TRBJ1-2, with D unresolved. The germline gives CDR1 SGHTA, CDR2 FQGNSA. The CDR3 consists of 13 residues. The V end was cut by 2 bases, the J end by 3 bases, with 7 bases between. CDR3 nucleotides: TGTGCCAGCAGCTTATGGCAGGACTATGGCTACACCTTC. This sequence encodes CASSLWQDYGYTF.

V gene TRBV11-1 combines with J gene TRBJ2-5; no reliable D call. The V and J ends lost 1 base and 2 bases respectively, with 11 bases between them. The CDR3 spans 15 residues. The germline CDR1 and CDR2 sequences are SGHAT and FQDESV (reference sequence). The CDR3 bases are TGTGCCAGCAGCTTAGTCCTAAGCGCGCAAGAGACCCAGTACTTC. Amino acid sequence: CASSLVLSAQETQYF.

This clone occurred once. The rearrangement joins TRBV6-1 to TRBJ2-5, with TRBD2 matching over 7 bases. The CDR3 spans 17 residues. V trimming: 4 bases; J trimming: 4 bases; junction bases outside the gene matches: 15. Germline CDR1 is MNHNS and CDR2 is SASEGT. This CDR3 is CASSVPSGAFLAETQYF. CDR3 coding DNA: TGTGCCAGCAGTGTGCCTAGCGGAGCCTTTCTCGCAGAGACCCAGTACTTC.

This clone was recorded a few times. V gene TRBV19 combines with J gene TRBJ2-2; 8 positions agree with TRBD2. V trimming: 1 base; J trimming: 6 bases; junction bases outside the gene matches: 1. The CDR3 is made up of 14 amino acids. Per the germline V gene, CDR1 is LNHDA and CDR2 is SQIVND (reference sequence). The CDR3 DNA is TGTGCCAGTAGTATAGCCGGGGGGGCCGGGGAGCTGTTTTTT. Its translation is CASSIAGGAGELFF. The full variable domain, with the rest looked up from reference TRBV19 and TRBJ2-2, is DGGITQSPKYLFRKEGQNVTLSCEQNLNHDAMYWYRQDPGQGLRLIYYSQIVNDFQKGDIAEGYSVSREKKESFPLTVTSAQKNPTAFYLCASSIAGGAGELFFGEGSRLTVL.

The chain is built from TRBV19 and TRBJ1-6; no definite D call. The CDR3 contains 14 residues. CDR1 LNHDA and CDR2 SQIVND come from the germline V gene (reference sequence). The V and J ends lost 3 bases and 5 bases respectively, with 8 bases between them. CDR3 residues: CASSIGRDNSPLHF. Written as DNA, the CDR3 is TGTGCCAGTAGTATCGGGAGAGATAATTCACCCCTCCACTTT.

This chain links TRBV25-1 with TRBJ2-5; 12 positions agree with TRBD2. From germline, CDR1 is MGHDK and CDR2 SYGVNS. The CDR3 is made up of 14 amino acids. Germline trimming cut 7 bases from V and 2 bases from J; bases unmatched to any gene: 2. CDR3 amino acids: CASNGLAGQETQYF. For the CDR3, the DNA is TGTGCCAGCAATGGACTAGCGGGACAAGAGACCCAGTACTTC.

The rearrangement uses TRBV5-1 and TRBJ2-2; D might be TRBD1 (6 bases). CDR1 is SGHRS, CDR2 YFSETQ, per germline. CDR3 length equals 15 residues. V shed 1 base and J shed 5 bases, with 12 bases lying between them. CDR3: CASSLTGPRTGELFF. The DNA for the CDR3 is TGCGCCAGCAGCTTGACAGGGCCCCGGACCGGGGAGCTGTTTTTT. The entire variable domain, with the rest obtained from reference TRBV5-1 and TRBJ2-2, is as follows: KAGVTQTPRYLIKTRGQQVTLSCSPISGHRSVSWYQQTPGQGLQFLFEYFSETQRNKGNFPGRFSGRQFSNSRSEMNVSTLELGDSALYLCASSLTGPRTGELFFGEGSRLTVL.

The CDR3 nucleotides are TGTGCCAGTAGTCCTTACTCGGCCGGGCAAGAAAACACCATATATTTT. Translated, it gives CASSPYSAGQENTIYF. The chain links TRBV19 to TRBJ1-3, with D hard to call. V was clipped by 5 bases and J by 6 bases, with 20 bases between them. This CDR3 has 16 residues. CDR1 is LNHDA and CDR2 is SQIVND in the germline V gene (reference sequence).

The rearrangement uses TRBV19 and TRBJ1-2, with no clear D. From germline, CDR1 is LNHDA and CDR2 SQIVND (reference sequence). This CDR3 is built from 15 residues. Deletions cut 5 bases from V and 1 base from J, with 14 bases between. The CDR3 loop reads CASSSQEAGNYGYTF. In nucleotides, the CDR3 is TGTGCCAGTAGTTCTCAAGAGGCGGGTAACTATGGCTACACCTTC. The whole variable domain, remainder taken from reference TRBV19 and TRBJ1-2, is DGGITQSPKYLFRKEGQNVTLSCEQNLNHDAMYWYRQDPGQGLRLIYYSQIVNDFQKGDIAEGYSVSREKKESFPLTVTSAQKNPTAFYLCASSSQEAGNYGYTFGSGTRLTVV.

The chain links TRBV4-1 to TRBJ1-1, with 9 bases aligning to TRBD1. The V and J ends lost 4 bases and 0 bases, in that order; junction bases with no gene match: 6. The V gene's germline CDR1 is MGHRA and CDR2 YSYEKL. The CDR3 extends over 16 amino acids. CDR3 in amino acids: CASSPGQGKMNTEAFF. The DNA of the CDR3 is TGCGCCAGCAGCCCGGGACAGGGAAAAATGAACACTGAAGCTTTCTTT.

The V gene is TRBV5-1, the J gene TRBJ2-7; no reliable D call. The germline CDR1 and CDR2 sequences are SGHRS and YFSETQ. CDR3 length: 14 amino acids. Trimming removed 4 bases from V and 4 bases from J, with 15 bases in between. Here the CDR3 DNA reads TGCGCCAGCAGCGGTTCCTGGAAGTCATACGAGCAGTACTTC. This sequence encodes CASSGSWKSYEQYF.

The chain has TRBV7-8 and TRBJ2-5; D might be TRBD2 (5 bases). The CDR3 totals 13 residues. CDR1 and CDR2 (germline): SGHVS, FQNEAQ. V lost 7 bases to trimming and J lost 2 bases, with 11 bases between them. The CDR3 nucleotides are TGTGCCAGCAACCCGACGGGACAAGAGACCCAGTACTTC. Translation: CASNPTGQETQYF.

The genes are TRBV6-1 and TRBJ1-1, with D possibly matching TRBD1 (5 bases). V was pared by 1 base and J by 5 bases, with 11 bases between. The CDR3 runs to 14 residues. CDR1 is MNHNS, CDR2 SASEGT, per germline. This CDR3 is CASSEGLEGTEAFF. The CDR3 bases are TGTGCCAGCAGTGAAGGTCTAGAGGGGACTGAAGCTTTCTTT.